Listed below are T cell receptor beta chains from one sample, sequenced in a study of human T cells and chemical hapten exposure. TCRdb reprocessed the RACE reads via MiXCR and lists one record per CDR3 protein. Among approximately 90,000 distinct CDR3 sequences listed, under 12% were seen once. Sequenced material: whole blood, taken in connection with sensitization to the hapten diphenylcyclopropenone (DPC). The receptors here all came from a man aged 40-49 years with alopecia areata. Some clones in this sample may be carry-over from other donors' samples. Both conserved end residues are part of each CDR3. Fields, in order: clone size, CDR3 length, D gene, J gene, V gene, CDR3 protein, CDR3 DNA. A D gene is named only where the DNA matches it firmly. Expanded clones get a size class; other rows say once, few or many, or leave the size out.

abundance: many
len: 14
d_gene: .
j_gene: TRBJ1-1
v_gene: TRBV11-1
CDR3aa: CASSFGHANTEAFF
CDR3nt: TGTGCCAGCAGCTTTGGGCACGCGAACACTGAAGCTTTCTTT

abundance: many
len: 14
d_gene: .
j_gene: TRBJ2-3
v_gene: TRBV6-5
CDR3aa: CASSYGGNLDTQYF
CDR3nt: TGTGCCAGCAGTTACGGCGGGAACCTAGATACGCAGTATTTT

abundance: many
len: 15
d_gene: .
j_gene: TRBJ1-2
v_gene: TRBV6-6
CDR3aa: CASSYGQTFNYGYTF
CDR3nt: TGTGCCAGCAGCTACGGACAGACATTCAACTATGGCTACACCTTC

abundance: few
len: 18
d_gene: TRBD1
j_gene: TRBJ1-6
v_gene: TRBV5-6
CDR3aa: CASSFHRDRGSYNSPLHF
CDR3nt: TGTGCCAGCAGCTTTCACCGGGACAGGGGCTCCTATAATTCACCCCTCCACTTT

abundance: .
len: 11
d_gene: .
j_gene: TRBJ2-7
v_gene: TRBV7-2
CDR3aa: CASSVSYEQYF
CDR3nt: TGTGCCAGCAGCGTTTCCTACGAGCAGTACTTC

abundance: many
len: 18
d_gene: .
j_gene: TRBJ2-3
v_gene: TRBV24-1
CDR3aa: CATSHKSGPRGFTDTQYF
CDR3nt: TGTGCCACCAGCCATAAAAGCGGTCCTCGCGGGTTCACAGATACGCAGTATTTT

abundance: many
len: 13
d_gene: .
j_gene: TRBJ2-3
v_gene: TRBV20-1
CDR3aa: CSADSSRVDTQYF
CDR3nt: TGCAGTGCCGACTCTAGCCGGGTAGATACGCAGTATTTT

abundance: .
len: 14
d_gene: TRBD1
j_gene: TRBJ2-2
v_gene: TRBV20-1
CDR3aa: CSACRQGEAGELFF
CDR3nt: TGCAGTGCTTGTAGACAGGGGGAAGCCGGGGAGCTGTTTTTT

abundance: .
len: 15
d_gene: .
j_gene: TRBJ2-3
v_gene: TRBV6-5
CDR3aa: CASRTLAGGTDTQYF
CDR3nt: TGTGCCAGCAGGACGCTCGCGGGCGGCACAGATACGCAGTATTTT

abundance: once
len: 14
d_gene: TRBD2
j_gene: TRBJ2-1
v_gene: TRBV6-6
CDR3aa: CASSSGRAPDEQFF
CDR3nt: TGTGCCAGCAGTAGCGGGAGGGCTCCTGATGAGCAGTTCTTC

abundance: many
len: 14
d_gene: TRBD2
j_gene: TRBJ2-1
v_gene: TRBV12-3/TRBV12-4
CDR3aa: CASSLAGFYNEQFF
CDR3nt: TGTGCCAGCAGCCTAGCGGGGTTCTACAATGAGCAGTTCTTC

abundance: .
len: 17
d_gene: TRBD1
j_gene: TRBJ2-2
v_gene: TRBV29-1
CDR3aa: CSGFRDRLSRDTGELFF
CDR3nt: TGCAGCGGCTTCCGGGACAGACTTTCCCGGGACACCGGGGAGCTGTTTTTT

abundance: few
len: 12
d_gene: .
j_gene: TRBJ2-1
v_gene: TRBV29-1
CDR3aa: CSVRTSYNEQFF
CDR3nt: TGCAGCGTAAGAACCTCCTACAATGAGCAGTTCTTC

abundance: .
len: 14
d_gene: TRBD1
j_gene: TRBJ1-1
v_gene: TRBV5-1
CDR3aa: CASSEGQGTTEAFF
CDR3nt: TGCGCCAGCAGCGAAGGACAGGGGACCACTGAAGCTTTCTTT

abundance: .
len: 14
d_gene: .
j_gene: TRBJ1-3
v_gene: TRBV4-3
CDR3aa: CASSQVSSGNTIYF
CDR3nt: TGCGCCAGCAGCCAAGTCAGCTCTGGAAACACCATATATTTT

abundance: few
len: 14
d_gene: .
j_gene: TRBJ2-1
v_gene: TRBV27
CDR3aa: CASSLSPVHNEQFF
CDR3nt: TGTGCCAGCAGTTTATCGCCGGTCCACAATGAGCAGTTCTTC

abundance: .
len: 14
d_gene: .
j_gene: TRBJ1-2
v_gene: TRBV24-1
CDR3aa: CATSGPTEGEGYTF
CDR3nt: TGTGCCACCAGTGGACCGACAGAAGGGGAGGGCTACACCTTC

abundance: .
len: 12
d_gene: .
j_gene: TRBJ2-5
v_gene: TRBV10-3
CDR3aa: CATRESLETQYF
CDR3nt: TGTGCCACCCGAGAGTCCTTGGAGACCCAGTACTTC

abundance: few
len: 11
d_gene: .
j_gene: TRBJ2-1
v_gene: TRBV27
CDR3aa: CASRGFNEQFF
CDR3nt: TGTGCCAGCAGGGGGTTCAATGAGCAGTTCTTC

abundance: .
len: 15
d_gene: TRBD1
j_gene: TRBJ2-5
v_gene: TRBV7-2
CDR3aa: CASSKAGTGEETQYF
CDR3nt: TGTGCCAGCAGTAAAGCCGGGACAGGGGAAGAGACCCAGTACTTC

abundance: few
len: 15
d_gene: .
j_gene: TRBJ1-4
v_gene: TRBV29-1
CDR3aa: CSARGGAQINEKLFF
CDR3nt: TGCAGCGCGCGGGGGGGGGCTCAGATTAATGAAAAACTGTTTTTT

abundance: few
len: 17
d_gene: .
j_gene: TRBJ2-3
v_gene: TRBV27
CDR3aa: CASSPWTPRVSPDTQYF
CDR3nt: TGTGCCAGCAGCCCGTGGACCCCCAGGGTGAGCCCAGATACGCAGTATTTT

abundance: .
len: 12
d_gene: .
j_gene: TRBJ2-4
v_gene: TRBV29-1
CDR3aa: CSVEEAKNIQYF
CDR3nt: TGCAGCGTTGAGGAAGCCAAAAACATTCAGTACTTC

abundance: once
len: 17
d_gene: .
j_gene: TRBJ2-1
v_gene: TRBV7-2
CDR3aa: CDSSLAGLLSSYNEQFF
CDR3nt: TGTGACAGCAGCTTAGCAGGGTTACTAAGCTCCTACAATGAGCAGTTCTTC

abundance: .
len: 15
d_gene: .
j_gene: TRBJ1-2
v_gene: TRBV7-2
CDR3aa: CASSLEGGPFYGYTF
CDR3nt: TGTGCCAGCAGCTTAGAGGGGGGGCCCTTCTATGGCTACACCTTC

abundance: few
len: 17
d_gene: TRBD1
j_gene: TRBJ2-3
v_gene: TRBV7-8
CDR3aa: CASTRTGGLVGTDTQYF
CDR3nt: TGTGCCAGCACGCGGACAGGGGGCCTTGTGGGCACAGATACGCAGTATTTT

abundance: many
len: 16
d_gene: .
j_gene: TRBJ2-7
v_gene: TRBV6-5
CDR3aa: CASSYSTGGKGYEQYF
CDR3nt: TGTGCCAGCAGTTACTCGACGGGCGGGAAGGGGTACGAGCAGTACTTC

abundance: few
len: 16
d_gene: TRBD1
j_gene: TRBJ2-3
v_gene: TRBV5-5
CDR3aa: CASSPLPGQSTDTQYF
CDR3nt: TGTGCCAGCAGCCCGCTTCCGGGACAGAGCACAGATACGCAGTATTTT

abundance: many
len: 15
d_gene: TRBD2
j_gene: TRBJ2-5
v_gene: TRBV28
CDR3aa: CASSPMTSRRETQYF
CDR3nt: TGTGCCAGCAGTCCGATGACTAGCCGGCGGGAGACCCAGTACTTC

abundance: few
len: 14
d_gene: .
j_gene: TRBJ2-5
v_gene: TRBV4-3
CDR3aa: CASSQGLGTETQYF
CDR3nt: TGCGCCAGCAGCCAAGGTCTGGGGACGGAGACCCAGTACTTC

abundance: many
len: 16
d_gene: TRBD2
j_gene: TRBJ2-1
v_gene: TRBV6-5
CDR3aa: CASSSPGTSGKNEQFF
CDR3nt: TGTGCCAGCAGTTCCCCAGGGACTAGCGGGAAGAATGAGCAGTTCTTC

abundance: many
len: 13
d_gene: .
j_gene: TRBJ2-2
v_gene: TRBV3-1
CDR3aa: CASSPQNTGELFF
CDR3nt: TGTGCCAGCAGCCCTCAGAACACCGGGGAGCTGTTTTTT

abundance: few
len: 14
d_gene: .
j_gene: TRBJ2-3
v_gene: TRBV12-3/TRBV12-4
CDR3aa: CASSPRDFTDTQYF
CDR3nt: TGTGCCAGCAGTCCCCGGGACTTCACAGATACGCAGTATTTT

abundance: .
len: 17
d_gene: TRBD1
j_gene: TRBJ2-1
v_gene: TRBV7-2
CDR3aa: CASSLGMDRGVFYEQFF
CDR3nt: TGTGCCAGCAGCTTAGGGATGGACAGGGGTGTCTTTTATGAGCAGTTCTTC

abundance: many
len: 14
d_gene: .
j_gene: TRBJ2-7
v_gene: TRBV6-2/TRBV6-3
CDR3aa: CASSFIQISYEQYF
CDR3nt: TGTGCCAGCAGTTTTATTCAGATTTCCTACGAGCAGTACTTC

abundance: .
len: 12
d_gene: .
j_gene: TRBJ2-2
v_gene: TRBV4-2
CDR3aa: CASRLGPGELFF
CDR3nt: TGTGCCAGCCGCCTCGGTCCCGGGGAGCTGTTTTTT

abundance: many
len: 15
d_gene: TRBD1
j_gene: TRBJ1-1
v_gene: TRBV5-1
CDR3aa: CASSGTGGLHTEAFF
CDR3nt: TGCGCCAGCAGCGGGACAGGGGGCTTGCACACTGAAGCTTTCTTT

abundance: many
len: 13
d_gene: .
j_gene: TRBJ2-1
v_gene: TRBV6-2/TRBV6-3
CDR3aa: CASSYKVTGEQFF
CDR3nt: TGTGCCAGCAGTTACAAAGTCACCGGTGAGCAGTTCTTC

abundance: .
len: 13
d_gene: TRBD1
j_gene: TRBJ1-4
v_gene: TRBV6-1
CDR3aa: CATLEGADEKLFF
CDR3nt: TGTGCCACCTTGGAGGGGGCTGATGAAAAACTGTTTTTT